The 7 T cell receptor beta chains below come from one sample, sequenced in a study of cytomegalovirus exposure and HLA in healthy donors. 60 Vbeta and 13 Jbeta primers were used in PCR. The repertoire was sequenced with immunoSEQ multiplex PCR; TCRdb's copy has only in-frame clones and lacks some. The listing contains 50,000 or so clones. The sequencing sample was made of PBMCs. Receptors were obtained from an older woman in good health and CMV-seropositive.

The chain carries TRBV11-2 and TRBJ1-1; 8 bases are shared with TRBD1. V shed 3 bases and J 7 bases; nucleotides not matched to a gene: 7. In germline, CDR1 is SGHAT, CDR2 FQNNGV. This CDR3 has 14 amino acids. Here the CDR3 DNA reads TGTGCCAGCAGCTTTACCCAGGGGGCTGTTGAAGCTTTCTTT. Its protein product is CASSFTQGAVEAFF.

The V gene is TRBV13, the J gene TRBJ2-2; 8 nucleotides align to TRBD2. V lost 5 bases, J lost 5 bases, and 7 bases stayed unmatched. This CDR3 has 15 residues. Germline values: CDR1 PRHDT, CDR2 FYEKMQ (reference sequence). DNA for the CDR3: TGTGCCAGCAGCCACGCGGGGGGCAAAACCGGGGAGCTGTTTTTT. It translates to CASSHAGGKTGELFF.

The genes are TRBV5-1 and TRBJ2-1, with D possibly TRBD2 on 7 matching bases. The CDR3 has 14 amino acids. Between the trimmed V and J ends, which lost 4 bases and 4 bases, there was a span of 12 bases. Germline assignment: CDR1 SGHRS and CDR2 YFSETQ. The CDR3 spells CASSGGASYNEQFF. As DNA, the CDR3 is TGCGCCAGCAGCGGGGGGGCGTCATACAATGAGCAGTTCTTC.

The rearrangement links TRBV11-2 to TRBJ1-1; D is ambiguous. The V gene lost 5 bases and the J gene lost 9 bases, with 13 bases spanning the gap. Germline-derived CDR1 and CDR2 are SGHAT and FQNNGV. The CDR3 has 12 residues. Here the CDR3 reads CASSSAVHKAFF. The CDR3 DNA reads TGTGCCAGCAGCAGCGCAGTGCATAAAGCTTTCTTT.

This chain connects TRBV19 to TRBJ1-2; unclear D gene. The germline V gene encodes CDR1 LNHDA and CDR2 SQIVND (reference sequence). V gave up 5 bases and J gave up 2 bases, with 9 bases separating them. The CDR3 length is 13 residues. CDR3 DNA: TGTGCCAGTAGTCTCAACCAGAACTATGGCTACACCTTC. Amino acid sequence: CASSLNQNYGYTF.

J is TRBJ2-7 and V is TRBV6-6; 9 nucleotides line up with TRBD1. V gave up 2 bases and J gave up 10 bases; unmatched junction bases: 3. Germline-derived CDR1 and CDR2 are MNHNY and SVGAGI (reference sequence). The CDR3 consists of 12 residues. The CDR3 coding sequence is TGTGCCAGCAGTTACGGGGGACAGGGACAGTACTTC. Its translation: CASSYGGQGQYF.

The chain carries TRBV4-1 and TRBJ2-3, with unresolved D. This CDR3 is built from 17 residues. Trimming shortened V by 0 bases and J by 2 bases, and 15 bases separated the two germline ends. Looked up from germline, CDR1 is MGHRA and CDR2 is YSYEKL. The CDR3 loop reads CASSQDPFPTTTDTQYF. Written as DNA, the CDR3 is TGCGCCAGCAGCCAAGATCCATTCCCCACAACCACAGATACGCAGTATTTT.